A single sample gave rise to the 8 T cell receptor beta chains below, sequenced in a study of blood T cell repertoires in COVID-19. Sequencing used immunoSEQ multiplex PCR; TCRdb keeps in-frame clones, though not all of them. Here the sample spans roughly 280,000 clones, 88% being singletons. The sequenced sample was peripheral blood. The receptors originated from a woman aged 30 to 39 with COVID-19, enrolled during active disease.

The genes are TRBV4-3 and TRBJ1-2, with D possibly TRBD1 on 5 matching bases. Germline CDR1 and CDR2: LGHNA and YSLEER. CDR3 length: 16 residues. The germline V and J ends were trimmed by 0 bases and 4 bases, with 15 bases remaining between them. Written as DNA, the CDR3 is TGCGCCAGCAGCCAAGATACGGCAGGGTTGAGCTATGGCTACACCTTC. Translation: CASSQDTAGLSYGYTF.

J is TRBJ1-1 and V is TRBV27, with 7 bases fitting TRBD1. The V segment lost 5 bases and the J segment 3 bases; nucleotides outside the gene matches: 0. In germline, CDR1 is MNHEY, CDR2 SMNVEV (reference sequence). This CDR3 region has 12 residues. Here the CDR3 reads CASSTGDTEAFF. CDR3 sequence (DNA): TGTGCCAGCAGTACAGGGGACACTGAAGCTTTCTTT.

The rearrangement links TRBV28 to TRBJ1-4, with a weak D call TRBD1 (6 bases). The V end lost 1 base, the J end lost 4 bases, and 10 bases lay between the germline ends. The V gene's germline CDR1 is MDHEN and CDR2 SYDVKM. The CDR3 totals 15 residues. The CDR3 coding sequence is TGTGCCAGCAGTTTATTGGGGGCGGGTAATGAAAAACTGTTTTTT. Translation: CASSLLGAGNEKLFF.

The V gene is TRBV6-2 or TRBV6-3, the J gene TRBJ2-1; D perhaps matches TRBD2 (6 bases). The length of the CDR3 is 13 residues. V was pared by 2 bases and J by 6 bases, with 8 bases between. Germline assignment: CDR1 MNHEY and CDR2 SVGEGT. Here the CDR3 DNA reads TGTGCCAGCAGTTACGGGGACTTCAATGAGCAGTTCTTC. Its translation is CASSYGDFNEQFF.

The V and J genes are TRBV19 and TRBJ1-2, with TRBD1 matching 7 bases. The V gene's germline CDR1 is LNHDA and CDR2 SQIVND (reference sequence). This CDR3 region has 16 residues. V trimming: 4 bases; J trimming: 4 bases; junction bases outside the gene matches: 12. CDR3 in DNA: TGTGCCAGTAGTACCTCCAGACAGGGAAGGGCCTATGGCTACACCTTC. It is translated as CASSTSRQGRAYGYTF.

In its sample, this clone was seen once. The V call is TRBV5-1, the J call TRBJ2-5, with D possibly being TRBD1 (6 bases). The CDR3 spans 15 residues. The germline CDR1 and CDR2 sequences are SGHRS and YFSETQ. V lost 4 bases, J lost 4 bases, and 17 bases lay in between. The CDR3 DNA reads as TGCGCCAGCAGCGCACAGGGTAGTGGGGGAGAGACCCAGTACTTC. Its translation: CASSAQGSGGETQYF.

This clone was detected only once. In DNA form, the CDR3 reads TGCGCCAGCAGCTTGGGAGAGGGGGCTGGGGCCAACGTCCTGACTTTC. Translation gives CASSLGEGAGANVLTF. V usage is TRBV5-1 and J usage is TRBJ2-6, with D tentatively TRBD1 (6 bases). The CDR3 sequence is 16 residues long. Germline V lookup: CDR1 SGHRS, CDR2 YFSETQ. The V end lost 0 bases, the J end lost 2 bases, and 9 bases lay between the germline ends.

This sequence joins TRBV6-2 or TRBV6-3 and TRBJ2-5, with 10 bases aligning to TRBD1. Unmatched junction bases numbered 13, after V lost 7 bases and J lost 5 bases. Germline V gene data show CDR1 as MNHEY and CDR2 as SVGEGT. CDR3 length: 16 residues. The CDR3 DNA is TGTGCCAGCACCCCACGTGGGGACAGGGGATGGGAGACCCAGTACTTC. Translation: CASTPRGDRGWETQYF.